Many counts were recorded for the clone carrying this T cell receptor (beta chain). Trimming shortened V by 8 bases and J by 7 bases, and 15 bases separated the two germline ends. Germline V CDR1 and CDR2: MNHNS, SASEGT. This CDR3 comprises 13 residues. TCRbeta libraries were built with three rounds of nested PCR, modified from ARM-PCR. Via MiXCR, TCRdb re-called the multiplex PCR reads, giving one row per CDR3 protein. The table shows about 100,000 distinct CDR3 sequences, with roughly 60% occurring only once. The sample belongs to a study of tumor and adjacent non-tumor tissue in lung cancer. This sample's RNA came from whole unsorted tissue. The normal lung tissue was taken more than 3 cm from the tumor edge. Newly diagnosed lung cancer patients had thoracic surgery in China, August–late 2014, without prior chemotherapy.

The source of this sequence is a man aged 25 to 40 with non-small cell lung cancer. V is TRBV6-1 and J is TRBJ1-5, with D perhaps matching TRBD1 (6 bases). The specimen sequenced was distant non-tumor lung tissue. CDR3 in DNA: TGTGCCAGCCTCAAGGGGGGTGGGCAGCCCCAGCATTTT. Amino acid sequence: CASLKGGGQPQHF.